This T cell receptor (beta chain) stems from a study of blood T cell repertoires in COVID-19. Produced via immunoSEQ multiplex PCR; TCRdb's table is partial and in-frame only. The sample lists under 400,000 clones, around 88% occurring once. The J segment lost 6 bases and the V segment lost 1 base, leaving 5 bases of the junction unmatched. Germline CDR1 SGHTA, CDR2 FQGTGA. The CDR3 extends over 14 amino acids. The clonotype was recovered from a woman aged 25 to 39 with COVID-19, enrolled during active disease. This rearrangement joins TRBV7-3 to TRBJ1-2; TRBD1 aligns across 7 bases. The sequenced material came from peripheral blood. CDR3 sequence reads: CASSLNPQGDGYTF. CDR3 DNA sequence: TGTGCCAGCAGCTTAAACCCCCAGGGGGATGGCTACACCTTC.